The 23 T cell receptor beta chains in this list originate from one sample, sequenced in a study of beta chain features in type 1 diabetes (dated by TCRdb to the late 2010s). The library relied on the immunoSEQ multiplex PCR assay. The entire isolated RNA was reverse transcribed using the High Capacity cDNA Reverse Transcription Kit, and thus expressed TCRB transcripts were sequenced. TCRdb obtained this table from immuneACCESS and retained in-frame rearrangements with V and J assigned. These tables miss some clones; where compared with another copy, unresolved V genes account for less than half of the shortfall, and the remainder is unexplained. The sample table lists about 450,000 clones, about an eighth of them with a count of one. 0.045% to 0.05% of the sample is held by the ten biggest clonotypes. Material for sequencing was naive CD4+ T cells from blood. The sample's cell subset or site label, in plain terms: true naive CD4+ T cells. The receptor source for this set is a young woman in good health.

This chain joins TRBV18 and TRBJ1-3, with D unclear. The V and J ends lost 3 bases and 9 bases respectively, with 9 bases between them. The CDR3 extends over 12 amino acids. Germline CDR1 KGHSH, CDR2 LQKENI. CDR3 DNA: TGTGCCAGCTCACCCGGTTACAGCACCATATATTTT. As protein: CASSPGYSTIYF.

The chain is built from TRBV4-3 and TRBJ1-2; D gene unclear. This CDR3 has 12 amino acids. CDR1 and CDR2 from the germline V gene are LGHNA and YSLEER. Between the trimmed V and J ends, which lost 2 bases and 0 bases, there was a span of 1 base. The CDR3 loop is CASSQPNYGYTF. The CDR3 coding sequence is TGCGCCAGCAGCCAACCTAACTATGGCTACACCTTC.

This clone has just a few counts. V is TRBV23-1 and J is TRBJ1-4; TRBD1 matches at 7 bases. TRBV23-1 belongs to the ORF category, with a function that is uncertain. The ends lost 0 bases at V and 7 bases at J; junction bases unmatched: 5. The CDR3 is made up of 15 amino acids. CDR3 in amino acids: CASSQSPRGVEKLFF. The CDR3 DNA sequence: TGCGCCAGCAGTCAATCGCCCAGGGGGGTTGAAAAACTGTTTTTT.

V is TRBV6-1 and J is TRBJ2-3; TRBD1 matches 7 bases. This CDR3 has 14 amino acids. Germline V CDR1 and CDR2: MNHNS, SASEGT. J was trimmed by 2 bases and V by 4 bases; bases with no gene match: 3. The chain's CDR3 is CASSAGTVTDTQYF. The CDR3 coding sequence is TGTGCCAGCAGTGCCGGGACAGTCACAGATACGCAGTATTTT.

J is TRBJ2-3 and V is TRBV25-1, with 9 bases that match TRBD2. The CDR3 totals 15 residues. J was trimmed by 5 bases and V by 1 base; bases with no gene match: 4. The germline CDR1 and CDR2 sequences are MGHDK and SYGVNS. CDR3 region: CASSESAGGQDTQYF. Here the CDR3 DNA reads TGTGCCAGCAGTGAATCGGCGGGAGGGCAAGATACGCAGTATTTT.

The chain recombines TRBV27 with TRBJ2-3, with D perhaps TRBD2 (6 bases). The CDR3 is made up of 15 amino acids. Germline loops: CDR1 MNHEY, CDR2 SMNVEV (reference sequence). Trimming removed 5 bases at V and 2 bases at J, with 14 bases between. The CDR3 nucleotides are TGTGCCAGCAGTACACCGACTAGTTACACAGATACGCAGTATTTT. This sequence encodes CASSTPTSYTDTQYF.

The chain joins TRBV7-2 to TRBJ1-6, with a possible D match to TRBD1 (5 bases). The CDR3 spans 12 residues. Germline V gene data show CDR1 as SGHTA and CDR2 as FQGNSA. For the CDR3, the DNA is TGTGCAGGCGCCAGGGATAATTCACCCCTCCACTTT. Translated, it gives CAGARDNSPLHF. Drawing the rest from reference TRBV7-2 and TRBJ1-6, the complete variable domain is GAGVSQSPSNKVTEKGKDVELRCDPISGHTALYWYRQSLGQGLEFLIYFQGNSAPDKSGLPSDRFSAERTGGSVSTLTIQRTQQEDSAVYLCAGARDNSPLHFGNGTRLTVT.

CDR3 in DNA: TGTGCCAGCATACGTGCAGGGTTGGCAGATACGCAGTATTTT. This codes for CASIRAGLADTQYF. J is TRBJ2-3 and V is TRBV6-1; TRBD1 is a possible D gene (5 bases). CDR3 length: 14 amino acids. V was shortened by 7 bases and J by 4 bases, with 15 bases between the two germline ends. Germline V CDR1 and CDR2: MNHNS, SASEGT.

CDR3 sequence: CASSTAGANVLTF. CDR3 sequence (DNA): TGTGCCAGCAGTACTGCTGGGGCCAACGTCCTGACTTTC. The V and J genes are TRBV2 and TRBJ2-6; no clear D. Germline CDR1 is SNHLY and CDR2 is FYNNEI. The germline V and J ends were trimmed by 5 bases and 2 bases, with 4 bases remaining between them. This CDR3 spans 13 amino acids.

This chain joins TRBV4-1 and TRBJ1-2; D perhaps matches TRBD1 (5 bases). In germline, CDR1 is MGHRA, CDR2 YSYEKL. The CDR3 totals 14 residues. Trimming stripped 0 bases from V and 8 bases from J, with 13 bases between. Written as DNA, the CDR3 is TGCGCCAGCAGCCAAGAAGACAGTCGGCGGGGCTACACCTTC. It translates to CASSQEDSRRGYTF.

In this sample, this clone turned up a few times. The chain uses TRBV5-1 and TRBJ1-1; D unclear. Trimming removed 2 bases from V and 5 bases from J, with 10 bases in between. The CDR3 length is 13 residues. Germline V lookup: CDR1 SGHRS, CDR2 YFSETQ. CDR3 sequence reads: CASSLQTETEAFF. The DNA of the CDR3 is TGCGCCAGCAGCTTACAGACTGAGACTGAAGCTTTCTTT.

This chain connects TRBV7-9 to TRBJ2-7; D not certain. V was pared by 1 base and J by 0 bases, with 10 bases between. In germline, CDR1 is SEHNR, CDR2 FQNEAQ (reference sequence). The CDR3 loop spans 15 amino acids. CDR3 in DNA: TGTGCCAGCAGCTTAGGAGGTGGCGGCTCCTACGAGCAGTACTTC. Residues: CASSLGGGGSYEQYF.

There are a few counts of this clone. The chain is built from TRBV9 and TRBJ1-2; 10 nucleotides align to TRBD1. This CDR3 spans 16 amino acids. The J segment lost 7 bases and the V segment lost 3 bases, leaving 12 bases of the junction unmatched. The germline V gene has CDR1 SGDLS and CDR2 YYNGEE. CDR3 loop: CASSARWDRGSSGYTF. The CDR3 DNA reads TGTGCCAGCAGCGCTAGATGGGACAGGGGAAGCTCTGGCTACACCTTC.

This clone showed up just a few times. The rearrangement joins TRBV30 to TRBJ1-2, with unresolved D. The CDR3 has 11 amino acids. Trimming left V 6 bases short and J 2 bases short, with 7 bases between. Per the germline V gene, CDR1 is GTSNPN and CDR2 is SVGIG (reference sequence). The CDR3 sequence: CACGANYGYTF. The DNA of the CDR3 is TGTGCCTGTGGAGCCAACTATGGCTACACCTTC.

The CDR3 is CASSFIGTDTQYF. The CDR3 nucleotides are TGCGCCAGCAGCTTCATAGGGACAGATACGCAGTATTTT. The V call is TRBV5-1, the J call TRBJ2-3; unclear D gene. The V end lost 2 bases, the J end lost 3 bases, and 7 bases lay between the germline ends. CDR3 length: 13 amino acids. The germline gives CDR1 SGHRS, CDR2 YFSETQ.

This chain joins TRBV9 and TRBJ2-2, with 7 positions matching TRBD1. Germline loops: CDR1 SGDLS, CDR2 YYNGEE. The CDR3 consists of 16 residues. The junction had 6 bases not matched to a gene; V was cut back by 4 bases and J by 0 bases. CDR3 region: CASSSRQGANTGELFF. CDR3 nucleotides: TGTGCCAGCAGCTCCCGACAGGGAGCGAACACCGGGGAGCTGTTTTTT.

The chain joins TRBV18 to TRBJ2-1; TRBD2 might be the D (5 bases). V lost 0 bases and J 2 bases, leaving 8 bases between the germline ends. Germline loops: CDR1 KGHSH, CDR2 LQKENI. This CDR3 has 15 amino acids. Here the CDR3 DNA reads TGTGCCAGCTCACCACCGGAGGTTACCTACAATGAGCAGTTCTTC. Protein sequence: CASSPPEVTYNEQFF.

The chain employs TRBV29-1 and TRBJ2-5; D perhaps matches TRBD2 (5 bases). Matching the DNA end better, TRBJ2-7 makes the J call doubtful. CDR1 SQVTM and CDR2 ANQGSEA come from the germline V gene. The CDR3 is made up of 12 amino acids. This chain's CDR3 is CRVSGASYEQYF. CDR3 DNA sequence: TGCAGGGTGAGCGGCGCATCCTACGAGCAGTACTTC.

This clone was seen only a few times. The V gene is TRBV25-1, the J gene TRBJ2-3, with D possibly being TRBD2 (5 bases). The CDR3 loop spans 11 amino acids. Trimming removed 5 bases from V and 7 bases from J, with 7 bases in between. Germline assignment: CDR1 MGHDK and CDR2 SYGVNS. CDR3 nucleotides: TGTGCCAGCAGTCCGGGATATACGCAGTATTTT. It encodes CASSPGYTQYF.

This CDR3 is CASKYSSGTDTQYF. The CDR3 bases are TGTGCCAGTAAATACTCTTCGGGCACAGATACGCAGTATTTT. V and J are TRBV19 and TRBJ2-3; D remains ambiguous. The CDR3 has 14 amino acids. Germline V gene lookup returns CDR1 LNHDA and CDR2 SQIVND (reference sequence). Trimming took off 7 bases at V and 1 base at J, with 12 bases between the two ends.

This clone was seen more than once but under ten times. The chain links TRBV20-1 to TRBJ1-4; no firm D call. Germline V gene lookup returns CDR1 DFQATT and CDR2 SNEGSKA (reference sequence). V lost 3 bases, J lost 8 bases, and 7 bases lay in between. The CDR3 sequence is 11 residues long. CDR3 nucleotides: TGCAGTGCTAGCTCGGGAGAAAAACTGTTTTTT. This encodes CSASSGEKLFF.

This sequence joins TRBV18 and TRBJ2-2; the D gene is possibly TRBD2 (5 bases). CDR1 is KGHSH, CDR2 LQKENI, per germline. The CDR3 is made up of 12 amino acids. The V and J ends lost 3 bases and 8 bases respectively, with 7 bases between them. DNA of the CDR3: TGTGCCAGCTCACCGAGGACTGGGGAGCTGTTTTTT. This sequence encodes CASSPRTGELFF. The entire variable domain, with the rest obtained from reference TRBV18 and TRBJ2-2, is as follows: NAGVMQNPRHLVRRRGQEARLRCSPMKGHSHVYWYRQLPEEGLKFMVYLQKENIIDESGMPKERFSAEFPKEGPSILRIQQVVRGDSAAYFCASSPRTGELFFGEGSRLTVL.

This clone has only a few counts. The chain uses TRBV10-3 and TRBJ1-4, with 7 bases fitting TRBD1. This CDR3 contains 16 residues. Germline V gene sequence: CDR1 ENHRY, CDR2 SYGVKD. Unmatched junction bases numbered 4, after V lost 2 bases and J lost 1 base. The CDR3 DNA follows: TGTGCCATCAGTGAGGCGACAGGGATAACTAATGAAAAACTGTTTTTT. Translated: CAISEATGITNEKLFF.